This T cell receptor beta chain was captured by sequencing in a study of a mutant IDH1 vaccine in newly diagnosed glioma. As regards this clone: Antigen: not known.

Indicated time point: week 47, end of study. Doses consisted of 300 ug of mutant IDH1 20-mer peptide each, paired with topical imiquimod. Clones were read by immunoSEQ multiplex PCR, and TCRdb kept only the in-frame ones, dropping some. This table holds tens of thousands of clones, around 83% found once. The V gene's germline CDR1 is SGHTA and CDR2 FQGNSA. V was clipped by 6 bases and J by 3 bases; unmatched bases: 6. The CDR3 covers 15 residues. The receptor was isolated from a woman between 45 and 65 years old with glioma. The rearrangement joins TRBV7-2 to TRBJ1-5; 9 nucleotides align to TRBD1. The specimen comprised PBMCs, sampled from a glioma patient whose treatment included an IDH1 peptide vaccine. The DNA of the CDR3 is TGTGCCAGCAGTCTAGGGACAGGGAACAATCAGCCCCAGCATTTT. Residues: CASSLGTGNNQPQHF.